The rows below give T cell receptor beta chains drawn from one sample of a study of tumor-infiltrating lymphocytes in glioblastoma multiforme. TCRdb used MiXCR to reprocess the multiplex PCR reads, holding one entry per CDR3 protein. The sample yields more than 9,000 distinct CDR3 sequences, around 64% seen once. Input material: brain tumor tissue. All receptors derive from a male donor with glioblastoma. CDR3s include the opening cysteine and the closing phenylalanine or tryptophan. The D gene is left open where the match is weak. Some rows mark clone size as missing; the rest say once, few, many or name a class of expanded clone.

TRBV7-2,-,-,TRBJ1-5,CASSPGWGLHQPQHF,TGTGCCAGCAGCCCGGGGTGGGGGCTCCATCAGCCCCAGCATTTT
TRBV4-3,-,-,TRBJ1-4,CASSHSTPSNEKLFF,TGCGCCAGCAGCCATTCAACACCGAGTAATGAAAAACTGTTTTTT
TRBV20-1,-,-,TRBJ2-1,CSASSLQEQFF,TGCAGTGCTAGCTCACTTCAGGAGCAGTTCTTC
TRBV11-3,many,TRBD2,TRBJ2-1,CASSLGGGTSYNEQFF,TGTGCCAGCAGCTTGGGCGGGGGGACCTCCTACAATGAGCAGTTCTTC
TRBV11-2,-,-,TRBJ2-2,CASSQSGTNTGELFF,TGTGCCAGCAGCCAGTCGGGGACGAACACCGGGGAGCTGTTTTTT
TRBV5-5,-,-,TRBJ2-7,CASSFRQEYWEQYF,TGTGCCAGCAGCTTCAGACAGGAATATTGGGAGCAGTACTTC
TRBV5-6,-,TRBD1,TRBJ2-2,CASSFVTGGSGELFF,TGTGCCAGCAGTTTTGTGACAGGGGGGTCCGGGGAGCTGTTTTTT
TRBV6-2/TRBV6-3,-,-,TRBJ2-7,CASGYSYEQYF,TGTGCCAGCGGCTACTCCTACGAGCAGTACTTC
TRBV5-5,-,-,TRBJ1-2,CPSSSGHHYGYTF,TGCCCCAGCAGCTCAGGACACCACTATGGCTACACCTTC
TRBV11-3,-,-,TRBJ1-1,CASSPEFNTEVFF,TGTGCCAGCAGCCCAGAGTTTAACACTGAAGTTTTCTTT
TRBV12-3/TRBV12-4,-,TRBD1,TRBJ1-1,CASSPRDRGYMNTEAFF,TGTGCCAGCAGTCCCCGGGACAGGGGATACATGAACACTGAAGCTTTCTTT
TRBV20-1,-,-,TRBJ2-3,CSARDGSSRGHTQYF,TGCAGTGCTCGAGATGGGTCTAGCCGGGGCCATACGCAGTATTTT
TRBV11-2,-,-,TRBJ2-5,CASSLVVGLQETQYF,TGTGCCAGCAGCTTAGTAGTGGGCTTGCAAGAGACCCAGTACTTC
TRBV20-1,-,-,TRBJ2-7,CSARERGRDTYEQYF,TGCAGTGCTAGAGAAAGGGGCAGGGACACCTACGAGCAGTACTTC
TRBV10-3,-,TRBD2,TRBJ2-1,CAIRTSGGAYNEQFF,TGTGCCATCAGAACTAGCGGGGGAGCTTACAATGAGCAGTTCTTC